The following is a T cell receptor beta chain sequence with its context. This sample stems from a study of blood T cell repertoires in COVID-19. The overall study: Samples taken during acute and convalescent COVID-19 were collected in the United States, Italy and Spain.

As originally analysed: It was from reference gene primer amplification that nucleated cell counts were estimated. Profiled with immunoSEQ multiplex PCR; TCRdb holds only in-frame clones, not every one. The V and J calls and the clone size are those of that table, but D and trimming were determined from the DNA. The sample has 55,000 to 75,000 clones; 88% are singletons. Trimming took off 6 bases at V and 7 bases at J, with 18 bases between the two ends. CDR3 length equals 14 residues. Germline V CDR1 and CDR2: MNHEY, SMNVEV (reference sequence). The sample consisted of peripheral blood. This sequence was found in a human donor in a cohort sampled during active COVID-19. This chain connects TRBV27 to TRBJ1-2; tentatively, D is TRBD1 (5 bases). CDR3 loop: CASRPGRGIVGYTF. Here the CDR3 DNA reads TGTGCCAGCAGGCCCGGGAGGGGCATCGTTGGCTACACCTTC.